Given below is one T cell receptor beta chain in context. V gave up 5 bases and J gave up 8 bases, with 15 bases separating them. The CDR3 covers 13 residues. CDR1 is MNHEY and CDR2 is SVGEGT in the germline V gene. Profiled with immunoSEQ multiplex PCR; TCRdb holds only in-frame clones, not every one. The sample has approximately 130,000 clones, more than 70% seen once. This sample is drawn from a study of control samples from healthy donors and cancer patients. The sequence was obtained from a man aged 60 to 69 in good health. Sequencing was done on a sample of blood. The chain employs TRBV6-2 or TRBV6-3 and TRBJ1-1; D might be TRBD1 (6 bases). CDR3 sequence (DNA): TGTGCCAGCAGTACCAACAGGGATGTAGAAGCTTTCTTT. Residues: CASSTNRDVEAFF.